Listed here are 2 T cell receptor beta chains from one sample, sequenced in a study of vaccination and CD4 T cells after COVID-19. No cognate antigen is known for these TCRs. Sequenced with the Oncomine TCR Beta short-read assay was DNA taken from cultured CD4+ T cells. TCRdb called the PCR reads again in MiXCR, with one record for every CDR3 protein. The sample holds fewer than 15,000 distinct CDR3 sequences, roughly three fifths seen once. Documented treatment: approximately nine-day PBMC culture with coronavirus spike peptide pools or control peptides (ViraFEST assay). The sample taken for sequencing was CD4+ T cells from blood, cultured in vitro. The receptors shown here come from a human donor who had recovered from COVID-19.

V gene TRBV6-5 combines with J gene TRBJ1-5, with D possibly being TRBD1 (5 bases). The CDR3 is made up of 16 amino acids. Looked up from germline, CDR1 is MNHEY and CDR2 is SVGAGI. Between the trimmed V and J ends, which lost 4 bases and 6 bases, there was a span of 19 bases. The CDR3: CASSSPPRGGGQPQHF. The CDR3 region has the DNA TGTGCCAGCAGTTCCCCCCCCCGGGGGGGGGGTCAGCCCCAGCATTTT.

This clonotype turned up a few times. The chain uses TRBV15 and TRBJ1-3; D is perhaps TRBD1 (5 bases). Trimming shortened V by 0 bases and J by 8 bases, and 14 bases separated the two germline ends. Germline loops: CDR1 LNHNV, CDR2 YYDKDF (reference sequence). This CDR3 contains 15 residues. In nucleotides, the CDR3 is TGTGCCACCAGCAGAGATCCGGCGGGGGTGGACACCATATATTTT. It translates to CATSRDPAGVDTIYF.